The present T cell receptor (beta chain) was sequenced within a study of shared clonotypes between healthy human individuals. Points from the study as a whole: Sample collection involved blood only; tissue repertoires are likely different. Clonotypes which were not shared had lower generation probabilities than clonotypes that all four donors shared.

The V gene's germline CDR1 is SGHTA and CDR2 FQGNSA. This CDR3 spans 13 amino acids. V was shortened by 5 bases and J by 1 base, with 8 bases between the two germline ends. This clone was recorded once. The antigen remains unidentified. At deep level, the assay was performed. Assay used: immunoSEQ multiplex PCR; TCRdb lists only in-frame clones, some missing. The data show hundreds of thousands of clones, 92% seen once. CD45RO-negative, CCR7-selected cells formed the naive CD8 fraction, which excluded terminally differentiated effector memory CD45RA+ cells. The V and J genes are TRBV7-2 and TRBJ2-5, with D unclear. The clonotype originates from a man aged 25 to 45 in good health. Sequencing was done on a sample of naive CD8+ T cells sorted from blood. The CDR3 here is CASSPESQETQYF. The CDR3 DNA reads TGTGCCAGCAGCCCCGAGTCCCAAGAGACCCAGTACTTC.